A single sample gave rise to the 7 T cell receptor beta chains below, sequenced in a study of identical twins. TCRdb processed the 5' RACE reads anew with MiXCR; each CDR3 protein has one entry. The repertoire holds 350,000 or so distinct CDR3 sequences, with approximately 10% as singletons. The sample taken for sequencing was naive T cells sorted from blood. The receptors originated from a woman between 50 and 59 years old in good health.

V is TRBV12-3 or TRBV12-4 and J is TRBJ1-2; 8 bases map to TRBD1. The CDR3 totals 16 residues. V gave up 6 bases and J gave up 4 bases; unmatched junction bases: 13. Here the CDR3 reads CASRSLFDRGLYGYTF. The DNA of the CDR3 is TGTGCCAGCAGATCTCTGTTTGACAGGGGTCTCTATGGCTACACCTTC.

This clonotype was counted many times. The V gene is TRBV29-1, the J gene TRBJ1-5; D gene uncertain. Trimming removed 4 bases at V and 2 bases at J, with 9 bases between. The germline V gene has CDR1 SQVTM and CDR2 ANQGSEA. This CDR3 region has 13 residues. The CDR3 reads CSVGSGGNQPQHF. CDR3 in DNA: TGCAGCGTTGGGAGCGGAGGCAATCAGCCCCAGCATTTT.

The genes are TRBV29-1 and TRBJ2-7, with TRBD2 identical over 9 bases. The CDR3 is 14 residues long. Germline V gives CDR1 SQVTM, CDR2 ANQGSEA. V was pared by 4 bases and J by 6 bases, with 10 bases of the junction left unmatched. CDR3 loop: CSVVTGTSLGEQYF. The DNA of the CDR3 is TGCAGCGTTGTAACCGGGACTAGCCTCGGCGAGCAGTACTTC.

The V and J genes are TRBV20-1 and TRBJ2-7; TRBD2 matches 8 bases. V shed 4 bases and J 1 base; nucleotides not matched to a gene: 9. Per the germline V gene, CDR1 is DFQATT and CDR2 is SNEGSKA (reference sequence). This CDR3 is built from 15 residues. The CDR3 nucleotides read TGCAGTGCTATGTCAGGCACTAGCGGTTCCTACGAGCAGTACTTC. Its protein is CSAMSGTSGSYEQYF.

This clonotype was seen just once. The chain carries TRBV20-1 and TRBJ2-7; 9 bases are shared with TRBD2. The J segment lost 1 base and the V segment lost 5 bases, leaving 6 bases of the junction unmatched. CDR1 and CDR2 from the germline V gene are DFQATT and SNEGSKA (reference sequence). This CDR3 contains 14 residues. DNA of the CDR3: TGCAGTGCTTATAGCGGGAGAAGGTCCTACGAGCAGTACTTC. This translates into CSAYSGRRSYEQYF.

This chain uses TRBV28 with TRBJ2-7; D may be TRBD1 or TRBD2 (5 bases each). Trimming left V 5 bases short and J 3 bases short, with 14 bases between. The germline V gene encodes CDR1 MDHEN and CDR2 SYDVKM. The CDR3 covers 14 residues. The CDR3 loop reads CASSLVGDGYEQYF. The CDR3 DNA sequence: TGTGCCAGCAGTCTCGTGGGGGACGGCTACGAGCAGTACTTC.

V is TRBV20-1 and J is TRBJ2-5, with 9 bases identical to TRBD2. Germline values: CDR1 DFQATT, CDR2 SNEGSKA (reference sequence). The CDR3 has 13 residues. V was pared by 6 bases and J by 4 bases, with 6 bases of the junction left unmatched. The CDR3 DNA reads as TGCAGTGCAAAGATAGCGGGAGCAGAGACCCAGTACTTC. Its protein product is CSAKIAGAETQYF.